The text below deals with one T cell receptor beta chain. Its recognized antigen is unknown. Base qualities are missing; no much larger clone stands one base away. The junction shows trimming of 2 bases on V and 1 base on J, plus 8 bases between the germline ends. The CDR1 and CDR2 encoded by the germline V gene are SGHTA and FQGNSA. The CDR3 covers 15 residues, taking in both the cysteine and the phenylalanine. The sequence is cut down to CDR3 DNA, 45 bases in frame from base 1. Thawed PBMCs were FACS-sorted into unstimulated Tregs (CD4+CD25+CD127-), CD4+ non-Tregs (CD4+CD25-), CD4 cells and CD8 cells. Healthy control blood came either as purchased buffy coats or from healthy volunteers. Healthy control blood was separated into PBMCs by Ficoll density gradient and cryopreserved, and patient PBMCs were collected both before and after transplant. For TCRbeta CDR3 sequencing, genomic DNA from the sorted cells was extracted using the QIAGEN DNeasy Blood and Tissue Kit. High-throughput TCRbeta CDR3 sequencing, including PCR amplification with bias correction and internal controls, was performed commercially through immunoSEQ. The published analysis was carried out like this. Unique productive TCRbeta sequences were defined by CDR3 nucleotide sequence where primers matched, otherwise by CDR3 amino acid sequence with Vbeta and Jbeta genes. As a correction for sorting error, sequences shared between sorted populations at a frequency ratio of 2:1 or less were discarded, and the remaining shared sequences were assigned to the higher population. A sequence was defined as donor-reactive if the sequence was expanded at least 5-fold in CFSE-low cells compared with unstimulated cells and had a frequency of at least 0.01% in CFSE-low cells. Jensen-Shannon divergence, calculated on the top 100 TCRbeta sequences ranked by frequency, was used to quantify repertoire divergence. For any sample with multiple sequencing runs, sorting error was corrected in each run separately before the runs were pooled. Sourced from immuneACCESS, this table was stored by TCRdb with only in-frame sequences that have V and J called. A share of the clones is absent; for the studies checked, an unresolved V gene accounts for under half, and the remainder has no known explanation. V, J and clone size are those of that table, while D and trimming were read from the DNA. This sample holds 240,000 or so clones; around 81% were observed only once. Under 0.65% of the sample is held by the ten biggest clonotypes.

This record comes from a study of Tregs in tolerant kidney transplant recipients (dated by TCRdb to the late 2010s). Some background on the complete study: TCRbeta sequencing was used in the study to identify donor-specific regulatory T cells before combined kidney and bone marrow transplantation, and the identified cells were then tracked after transplant. Several methods of expanding Tregs specific for an allogeneic donor were compared by TCRbeta repertoire sequencing in 3 healthy controls.

Paper-wide results and their limitations: Biological reproducibility was not examined directly, but technical replication error appeared to be minimal. Expanding Tregs with activated donor B cells appeared to identify the most biologically relevant and donor-specific TCRbeta repertoire. The study was limited by small patient numbers, and the findings need validation in larger populations and under other immunosuppression protocols.

Sequenced material: CD4+ T cells from blood. The chain uses TRBV7-2 and TRBJ2-2, with no confident D gene call. This sequence was found in a human donor in good health. The sequence in DNA is TGTGCCAGCAGCTTATCTACGATGAACACCGGGGAGCTGTTTTTT. Its protein is CASSLSTMNTGELFF.